A selection of T cell receptor beta chains follows, all from one sample in a study of T cells after yellow fever vaccination. TCRdb ran MiXCR on the 5' RACE reads and lists one entry per CDR3 protein. The data contain 300,000 or so distinct CDR3 sequences, 7% to 10% of them seen just once; the ten biggest clones take up approximately 15%. The source was PBMCs, collected roughly 45 days after the first yellow fever vaccination. These TCRs come from a man between 18 and 29 years old who received the YFV17D yellow fever vaccine. Each CDR3 is given with its conserved first and last residue. The order of the fields is J gene, D gene, clone size, V gene, CDR3 protein, CDR3 DNA. D genes are given only for firm matches. A row's size may be missing; if present it is once, few, many or a size class.

J gene: TRBJ1-2; D gene: TRBD1; clone size: -; V gene: TRBV19; CDR3 protein: CASSSGTGDLYGYTF; CDR3 DNA: TGTGCCAGTAGTTCCGGGACAGGGGATTTGTATGGCTACACCTTC
J gene: TRBJ1-2; D gene: -; clone size: -; V gene: TRBV5-1; CDR3 protein: CASSRGQRFYGYTF; CDR3 DNA: TGCGCCAGCAGTAGAGGACAGAGGTTTTATGGCTACACCTTC
J gene: TRBJ2-7; D gene: -; clone size: -; V gene: TRBV19; CDR3 protein: CASSILFGSYEQYF; CDR3 DNA: TGTGCCAGTAGTATATTATTTGGATCATACGAGCAGTACTTC
J gene: TRBJ2-3; D gene: -; clone size: -; V gene: TRBV20-1; CDR3 protein: CSAELYGGAVDTQYF; CDR3 DNA: TGCAGTGCAGAGCTATATGGGGGGGCCGTTGATACGCAGTATTTT
J gene: TRBJ2-1; D gene: -; clone size: few; V gene: TRBV11-2; CDR3 protein: CASSPRGKQFF; CDR3 DNA: TGTGCCAGCAGCCCACGGGGGAAGCAGTTCTTC
J gene: TRBJ2-2; D gene: -; clone size: few; V gene: TRBV10-3; CDR3 protein: CAISTLGTGELFF; CDR3 DNA: TGTGCCATCAGTACCCTAGGCACCGGGGAGCTGTTTTTT
J gene: TRBJ1-2; D gene: TRBD1; clone size: few; V gene: TRBV7-3; CDR3 protein: CASSLPCRGTGGWYGYTF; CDR3 DNA: TGTGCCAGCAGCCTACCATGCCGCGGGACAGGGGGGTGGTATGGCTACACCTTC
J gene: TRBJ2-3; D gene: TRBD2; clone size: few; V gene: TRBV7-2; CDR3 protein: CASSSPGGVYTDTQYF; CDR3 DNA: TGTGCCAGCAGCTCCCCCGGGGGGGTCTACACAGATACGCAGTATTTT
J gene: TRBJ1-2; D gene: TRBD1; clone size: -; V gene: TRBV28; CDR3 protein: CASGTGLGYTF; CDR3 DNA: TGTGCCAGCGGGACAGGCTTGGGCTACACCTTC
J gene: TRBJ1-5; D gene: -; clone size: -; V gene: TRBV6-2/TRBV6-3; CDR3 protein: CASSYAVGVAQHF; CDR3 DNA: TGTGCCAGCAGTTACGCGGTGGGTGTAGCCCAGCATTTT
J gene: TRBJ2-3; D gene: -; clone size: many; V gene: TRBV5-1; CDR3 protein: CASSLGGPADTQYF; CDR3 DNA: TGTGCCAGCAGTTTAGGGGGGCCTGCGGATACGCAGTATTTT
J gene: TRBJ2-2; D gene: TRBD1; clone size: few; V gene: TRBV6-2/TRBV6-3; CDR3 protein: CASSSPSTGKGSGELFF; CDR3 DNA: TGTGCCAGCAGTTCACCTTCGACAGGGAAGGGTTCCGGGGAGCTGTTTTTT
J gene: TRBJ2-5; D gene: TRBD2; clone size: few; V gene: TRBV29-1; CDR3 protein: CSVSTSGDQETQYF; CDR3 DNA: TGCAGCGTTTCGACTAGCGGGGACCAAGAGACCCAGTACTTC
J gene: TRBJ2-7; D gene: TRBD2; clone size: many; V gene: TRBV15; CDR3 protein: CATSVGGNYEQYF; CDR3 DNA: TGTGCCACCAGCGTGGGAGGGAACTACGAGCAGTACTTC
J gene: TRBJ1-1; D gene: -; clone size: -; V gene: TRBV5-1; CDR3 protein: CASYVGENTEAFF; CDR3 DNA: TGCGCCAGCTACGTAGGGGAGAACACTGAAGCTTTCTTT
J gene: TRBJ2-2; D gene: -; clone size: -; V gene: TRBV19; CDR3 protein: CASNLQGALGELFF; CDR3 DNA: TGTGCCAGTAATCTGCAGGGAGCCCTCGGGGAGCTGTTTTTT
J gene: TRBJ2-4; D gene: -; clone size: many; V gene: TRBV11-2; CDR3 protein: CASSSILGKNIQYF; CDR3 DNA: TGTGCCAGCAGCTCCATTTTAGGCAAAAACATTCAGTACTTC
J gene: TRBJ1-2; D gene: -; clone size: few; V gene: TRBV20-1; CDR3 protein: CSASPGEGYTF; CDR3 DNA: TGCAGTGCCTCCCCGGGGGAAGGCTACACCTTC
J gene: TRBJ2-3; D gene: -; clone size: few; V gene: TRBV5-1; CDR3 protein: CASSRFLATGTDTQYF; CDR3 DNA: TGCGCCAGCAGCCGCTTCCTCGCTACTGGCACAGATACGCAGTATTTT
J gene: TRBJ2-7; D gene: -; clone size: many; V gene: TRBV20-1; CDR3 protein: CSAARGGFNEQYF; CDR3 DNA: TGCAGTGCTGCCCGGGGTGGATTCAACGAGCAGTACTTC
J gene: TRBJ2-3; D gene: TRBD2; clone size: few; V gene: TRBV6-5; CDR3 protein: CASSFQLAGSTDTQYF; CDR3 DNA: TGTGCCAGCAGTTTCCAGCTAGCGGGGAGCACAGATACGCAGTATTTT
J gene: TRBJ2-1; D gene: -; clone size: -; V gene: TRBV29-1; CDR3 protein: CSGSLVKGNEQFF; CDR3 DNA: TGCAGCGGTTCTCTCGTTAAGGGGAATGAGCAGTTCTTC
J gene: TRBJ1-6; D gene: TRBD1; clone size: -; V gene: TRBV5-1; CDR3 protein: CASSSGQGANSPLHF; CDR3 DNA: TGCGCCAGCAGCTCTGGACAGGGGGCAAATTCACCCCTCCACTTT
J gene: TRBJ2-1; D gene: TRBD1; clone size: few; V gene: TRBV6-1; CDR3 protein: CASSRTADRYNEQFF; CDR3 DNA: TGTGCCAGCAGCCGAACCGCGGACAGGTACAATGAGCAGTTCTTC
J gene: TRBJ2-3; D gene: -; clone size: many; V gene: TRBV5-6; CDR3 protein: CASSSRVGADTQYF; CDR3 DNA: TGTGCCAGCAGCTCCCGGGTAGGGGCAGATACGCAGTATTTT
J gene: TRBJ1-6; D gene: -; clone size: -; V gene: TRBV28; CDR3 protein: CASSESNNNSPLHF; CDR3 DNA: TGTGCCAGCAGCGAGAGTAACAATAATTCACCCCTCCACTTT
J gene: TRBJ1-2; D gene: -; clone size: few; V gene: TRBV4-2; CDR3 protein: CASSRDLENGYTF; CDR3 DNA: TGTGCCAGCAGCCGAGATCTGGAAAACGGCTACACCTTC
J gene: TRBJ1-3; D gene: -; clone size: few; V gene: TRBV7-8; CDR3 protein: CASSLARGSGNTIYF; CDR3 DNA: TGTGCCAGCAGCTTAGCGCGGGGCTCTGGAAACACCATATATTTT
J gene: TRBJ2-5; D gene: TRBD2; clone size: few; V gene: TRBV20-1; CDR3 protein: CSASRLAGALQETQYF; CDR3 DNA: TGCAGTGCTAGTAGACTAGCGGGGGCCCTACAAGAGACCCAGTACTTC
J gene: TRBJ1-3; D gene: -; clone size: -; V gene: TRBV10-1; CDR3 protein: CASSESGNSGNTIYF; CDR3 DNA: TGCGCCAGCAGTGAGTCGGGCAACTCTGGAAACACCATATATTTT
J gene: TRBJ1-4; D gene: -; clone size: many; V gene: TRBV6-5; CDR3 protein: CASSYAGYIANEKLFF; CDR3 DNA: TGTGCCAGCAGTTACGCAGGGTATATAGCTAATGAAAAACTGTTTTTT
J gene: TRBJ1-2; D gene: -; clone size: -; V gene: TRBV6-2/TRBV6-3; CDR3 protein: CASRTLGNYYGYTF; CDR3 DNA: TGTGCCAGCAGGACACTAGGAAACTACTATGGCTACACCTTC
J gene: TRBJ2-1; D gene: TRBD2; clone size: few; V gene: TRBV20-1; CDR3 protein: CSARGRAGGLGYNEQFF; CDR3 DNA: TGCAGTGCTAGAGGCCGAGCGGGGGGGCTGGGCTACAATGAGCAGTTCTTC
J gene: TRBJ2-7; D gene: TRBD1; clone size: few; V gene: TRBV6-5; CDR3 protein: CASSSPGQGMNEQYF; CDR3 DNA: TGTGCCAGCAGTTCACCGGGACAGGGGATGAACGAGCAGTACTTC
J gene: TRBJ1-3; D gene: -; clone size: few; V gene: TRBV20-1; CDR3 protein: CSARVHGLATYSGNTIYF; CDR3 DNA: TGCAGTGCTAGAGTTCACGGCCTGGCAACTTACTCTGGAAACACCATATATTTT
J gene: TRBJ2-5; D gene: -; clone size: -; V gene: TRBV11-2; CDR3 protein: CASSSPLGSGPVIETQYF; CDR3 DNA: TGTGCCAGCAGCTCGCCCCTAGGGTCGGGGCCAGTCATAGAGACCCAGTACTTC
J gene: TRBJ2-3; D gene: TRBD2; clone size: once; V gene: TRBV6-1; CDR3 protein: CASSERRGGTDTQYF; CDR3 DNA: TGTGCCAGCAGTGAAAGGCGGGGGGGAACAGATACGCAGTATTTT
J gene: TRBJ2-3; D gene: TRBD1; clone size: few; V gene: TRBV4-3; CDR3 protein: CASSQDRKGGFGDTQYF; CDR3 DNA: TGCGCCAGCAGCCAAGACCGGAAAGGGGGCTTCGGAGATACGCAGTATTTT
J gene: TRBJ2-3; D gene: -; clone size: -; V gene: TRBV4-1; CDR3 protein: CASSQESPGRDTQYF; CDR3 DNA: TGCGCCAGCAGCCAAGAATCGCCGGGAAGGGATACGCAGTATTTT
J gene: TRBJ1-1; D gene: TRBD1; clone size: -; V gene: TRBV5-1; CDR3 protein: CASSVGQGDTEAFF; CDR3 DNA: TGCGCCAGCAGCGTTGGACAGGGGGACACTGAAGCTTTCTTT
J gene: TRBJ1-3; D gene: -; clone size: few; V gene: TRBV7-2; CDR3 protein: CASSEQGHTIYF; CDR3 DNA: TGTGCCAGCAGCGAACAGGGACACACCATATATTTT
J gene: TRBJ1-1; D gene: -; clone size: few; V gene: TRBV18; CDR3 protein: CASSVGQANTEAFF; CDR3 DNA: TGTGCCAGCTCCGTGGGGCAGGCGAACACTGAAGCTTTCTTT
J gene: TRBJ1-2; D gene: -; clone size: many; V gene: TRBV7-9; CDR3 protein: CASSPGFGYTF; CDR3 DNA: TGTGCCAGCAGCCCAGGGTTTGGCTACACCTTC
J gene: TRBJ1-4; D gene: -; clone size: few; V gene: TRBV29-1; CDR3 protein: CSKMEANEKLFF; CDR3 DNA: TGCAGTAAAATGGAGGCTAATGAAAAACTGTTTTTT
J gene: TRBJ1-6; D gene: -; clone size: -; V gene: TRBV6-5; CDR3 protein: CASSNSGPSNSPLHF; CDR3 DNA: TGTGCCAGCAGTAACTCGGGACCGTCAAATTCACCCCTCCACTTT
J gene: TRBJ2-5; D gene: -; clone size: -; V gene: TRBV2; CDR3 protein: CASSESVRTQYF; CDR3 DNA: TGTGCCAGCAGTGAAAGTGTCAGGACCCAGTACTTC
J gene: TRBJ1-2; D gene: -; clone size: -; V gene: TRBV29-1; CDR3 protein: CSVGGGGRYGYTF; CDR3 DNA: TGCAGCGTTGGGGGAGGGGGTCGATATGGCTACACCTTC
J gene: TRBJ2-5; D gene: -; clone size: many; V gene: TRBV7-9; CDR3 protein: CASSSQRGAGETQYF; CDR3 DNA: TGTGCCAGCAGCTCCCAAAGGGGGGCCGGGGAGACCCAGTACTTC
J gene: TRBJ1-5; D gene: -; clone size: few; V gene: TRBV5-5; CDR3 protein: CASSFTPQQGQPQHF; CDR3 DNA: TGTGCCAGCAGCTTTACCCCCCAACAGGGACAGCCCCAGCATTTT
J gene: TRBJ1-5; D gene: TRBD1; clone size: -; V gene: TRBV25-1; CDR3 protein: CASSARGDQPQHF; CDR3 DNA: TGTGCCAGCAGTGCCAGGGGGGATCAGCCCCAGCATTTT
J gene: TRBJ2-4; D gene: -; clone size: few; V gene: TRBV2; CDR3 protein: CASSTPGNIQYF; CDR3 DNA: TGTGCCAGCAGTACCCCTGGAAACATTCAGTACTTC
J gene: TRBJ2-5; D gene: -; clone size: few; V gene: TRBV7-2; CDR3 protein: CASSLGVQQETQYF; CDR3 DNA: TGTGCCAGCAGCCTAGGGGTACAACAAGAGACCCAGTACTTC